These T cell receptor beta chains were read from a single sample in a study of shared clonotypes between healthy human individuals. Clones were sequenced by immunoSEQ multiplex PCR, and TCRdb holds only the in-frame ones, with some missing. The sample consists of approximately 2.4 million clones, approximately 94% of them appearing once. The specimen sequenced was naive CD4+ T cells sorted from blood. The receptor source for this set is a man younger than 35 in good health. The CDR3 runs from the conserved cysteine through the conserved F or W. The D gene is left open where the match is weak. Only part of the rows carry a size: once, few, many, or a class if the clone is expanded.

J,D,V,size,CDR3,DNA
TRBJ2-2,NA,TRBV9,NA,CASSVGHGSGPGELFF,TGTGCCAGCAGCGTAGGCCACGGGAGCGGGCCCGGGGAGCTGTTTTTT
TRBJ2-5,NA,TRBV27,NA,CASSYGRGSQETQYF,TGTGCCAGCAGTTATGGGCGAGGGTCCCAAGAGACCCAGTACTTC
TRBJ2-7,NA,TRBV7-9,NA,CASSFSLSSYEQYF,TGTGCCAGCAGCTTCAGCTTATCCTCCTACGAGCAGTACTTC
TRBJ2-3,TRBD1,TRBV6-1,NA,CASRDRGVRDTQYF,TGTGCCAGCAGAGACAGGGGGGTAAGAGATACGCAGTATTTT
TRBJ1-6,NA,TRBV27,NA,CASATTETTNSPLHF,TGTGCCAGCGCTACCACAGAAACAACTAATTCACCCCTCCACTTT
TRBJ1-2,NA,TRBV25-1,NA,CASSVGERGYTF,TGTGCCAGCAGTGTAGGGGAGCGTGGCTACACCTTC
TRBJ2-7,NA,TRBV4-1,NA,CASSQDENRGASYEQYF,TGCGCCAGCAGCCAAGATGAGAACCGCGGGGCCTCCTACGAGCAGTACTTC
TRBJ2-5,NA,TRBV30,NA,CASQRDQETQYF,TGTGCCTCCCAGCGGGACCAAGAGACCCAGTACTTC
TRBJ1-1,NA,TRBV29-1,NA,CSAVRQVKNTEAFF,TGCAGCGCCGTCCGACAGGTCAAGAACACTGAAGCTTTCTTT
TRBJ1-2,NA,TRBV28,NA,CASSLYFPPTDDGYTF,TGTGCCAGCAGTTTATATTTTCCCCCGACAGACGATGGCTACACCTTC
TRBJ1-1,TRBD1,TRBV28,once,CASSTGTEALGAFF,TGTGCCAGCAGTACCGGGACAGAGGCTTTGGGCGCTTTCTTT
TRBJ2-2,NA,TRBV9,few,CASSPTDVTGELFF,TGTGCCAGCAGTCCAACTGATGTGACCGGGGAGCTGTTTTTT
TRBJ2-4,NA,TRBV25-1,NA,CASSPPGASGAKNIQYF,TGTGCCAGCAGTCCACCCGGAGCCTCAGGGGCCAAAAACATTCAGTACTTC
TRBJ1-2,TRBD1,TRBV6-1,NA,CASSGRTGSYGYTF,TGTGCCAGCAGTGGCCGGACAGGAAGCTATGGCTACACCTTC
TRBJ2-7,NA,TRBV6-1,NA,CASSDIAGPRSYEQYF,TGTGCCAGCAGTGATATTGCGGGGCCCCGATCCTACGAGCAGTACTTC
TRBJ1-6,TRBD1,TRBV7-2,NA,CASSFRDRHNSPLHF,TGTGCCAGCAGCTTCCGGGACAGACATAATTCACCCCTCCACTTT
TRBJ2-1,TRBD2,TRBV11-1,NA,CASSFSVDRGGSSYNEQFF,TGTGCCAGCAGCTTTAGTGTGGACCGGGGCGGGAGCTCCTACAATGAGCAGTTCTTC
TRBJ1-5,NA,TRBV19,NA,CASGPTNQPQHF,TGTGCCAGTGGACCGACCAATCAGCCCCAGCATTTT
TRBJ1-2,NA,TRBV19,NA,CASSKGGVNYGYTF,TGTGCCAGTAGTAAAGGGGGAGTCAACTATGGCTACACCTTC
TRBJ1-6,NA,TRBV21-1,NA,CASSNQGTGSNSPLHF,TGTGCCAGCAGCAATCAGGGGACAGGGTCTAATTCACCCCTCCACTTT
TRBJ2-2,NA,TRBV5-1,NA,CASSSDWPKWTGELFF,TGCGCCAGCAGCTCCGACTGGCCCAAATGGACCGGGGAGCTGTTTTTT
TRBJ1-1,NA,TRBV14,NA,CASSQVMGNEAFF,TGTGCCAGCAGCCAAGTCATGGGGAATGAAGCTTTCTTT
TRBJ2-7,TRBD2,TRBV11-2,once,CASSSGLAVAYEQYF,TGTGCCAGCAGCTCGGGACTAGCGGTCGCCTACGAGCAGTACTTC
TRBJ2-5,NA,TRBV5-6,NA,CASSLGQLETQYF,TGTGCCAGCAGCCTCGGACAGTTAGAGACCCAGTACTTC
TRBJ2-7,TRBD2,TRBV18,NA,CASSLTGTSGRTYEQYF,TGTGCCAGCTCCCTTACCGGGACTAGCGGGAGAACCTACGAGCAGTACTTC
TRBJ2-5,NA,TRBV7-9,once,CASSLLGTGTRETQYF,TGTGCCAGCAGCTTACTCGGGACAGGGACTAGGGAGACCCAGTACTTC